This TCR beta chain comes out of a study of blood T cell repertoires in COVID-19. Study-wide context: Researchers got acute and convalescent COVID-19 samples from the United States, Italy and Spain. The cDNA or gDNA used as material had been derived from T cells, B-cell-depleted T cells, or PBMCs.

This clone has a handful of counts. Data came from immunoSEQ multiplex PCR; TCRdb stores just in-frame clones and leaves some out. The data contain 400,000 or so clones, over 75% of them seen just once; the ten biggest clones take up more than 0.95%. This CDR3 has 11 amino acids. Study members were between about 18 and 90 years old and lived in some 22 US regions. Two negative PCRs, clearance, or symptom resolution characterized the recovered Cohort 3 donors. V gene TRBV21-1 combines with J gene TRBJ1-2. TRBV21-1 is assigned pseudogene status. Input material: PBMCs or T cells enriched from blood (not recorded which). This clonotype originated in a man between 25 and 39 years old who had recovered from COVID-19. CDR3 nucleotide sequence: TGTGCCAGCAGCAAACCTTATGGCTACACCTTC. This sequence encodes CASSKPYGYTF.